Below, 32 T cell receptor beta chains from the same sample are listed, as sequenced in a study of T cell responses to AZD1222 COVID-19 vaccine. Sequenced by immunoSEQ multiplex PCR; TCRdb stores in-frame clones only, minus some. The table has just under 100,000 clones, about 88% seen once. The sample was peripheral blood, taken on day 0 of AZD1222 vaccination. All receptors come from an adult in good health.

This sequence joins TRBV7-6 and TRBJ1-2, with 9 bases lining up with TRBD1. This CDR3 contains 16 residues. V was clipped by 5 bases and J by 8 bases; unmatched bases: 15. In germline, CDR1 is SGHVS, CDR2 FNYEAQ. CDR3 in DNA: TGTGCCAGCAGCCCCGGACTAGGACAGGGGTCGGGCGGCTACACCTTC. Translation gives CASSPGLGQGSGGYTF. The full variable domain, in which reference TRBV7-6 and TRBJ1-2 provide the parts outside the CDR3, is GAGVSQSPRYKVTKRGQDVALRCDPISGHVSLYWYRQALGQGPEFLTYFNYEAQQDKSGLPNDRFSAERPEGSISTLTIQRTEQRDSAMYRCASSPGLGQGSGGYTFGSGTRLTVV.

V usage is TRBV9 and J usage is TRBJ1-3; D is unresolved. Trimming removed 4 bases from V and 3 bases from J, with 17 bases in between. The CDR3 contains 16 residues. Germline V lookup: CDR1 SGDLS, CDR2 YYNGEE. The CDR3 coding sequence is TGTGCCAGCAGCTACCGCGGAGGGTTGGGTGGAAACACCATATATTTT. Protein sequence: CASSYRGGLGGNTIYF.

A word on this clone: The same CDR3 also results from other DNA sequences found in this sample. The chain links TRBV6-5 to TRBJ1-5; no clear D. The CDR3 is 14 amino acids. Per germline, CDR1 MNHEY and CDR2 SVGAGI. V was shortened by 0 bases and J by 2 bases, with 5 bases between the two germline ends. CDR3 loop: CASSYSGGNQPQHF. The CDR3 nucleotides read TGTGCCAGCAGTTACTCGGGAGGCAATCAGCCCCAGCATTTT.

This clone appeared once. This rearrangement joins TRBV30 to TRBJ1-1; tentatively, D is TRBD1 (5 bases). From germline, CDR1 is GTSNPN and CDR2 SVGIG (reference sequence). Trimming took 1 base from V and 6 from J, leaving 12 bases between them. This CDR3 spans 13 amino acids. This chain's CDR3 is CAWSGGMGSEAFF. CDR3 sequence (DNA): TGTGCCTGGAGTGGGGGGATGGGTTCTGAAGCTTTCTTT.

This chain joins TRBV9 and TRBJ1-3; D ambiguous. There are 15 residues in the CDR3. CDR1 and CDR2 (germline): SGDLS, YYNGEE. Trimming removed 4 bases from V and 0 bases from J, with 11 bases in between. CDR3: CASSYGQSSGNTIYF. In DNA form, the CDR3 reads TGTGCCAGCAGCTACGGTCAGAGCTCTGGAAACACCATATATTTT.

V and J are TRBV20-1 and TRBJ2-7; D uncertain. The CDR3 sequence is 11 residues long. V was shortened by 1 base and J by 1 base, with 2 bases between the two germline ends. Germline V lookup: CDR1 DFQATT, CDR2 SNEGSKA (reference sequence). The DNA for the CDR3 is TGCAGTGCTAGAGGTTCCTACGAGCAGTACTTC. Amino acids: CSARGSYEQYF.

About this clone: Different DNA sequences within this sample yield the same CDR3. This chain uses TRBV5-1 with TRBJ1-3; no clear D. This CDR3 spans 14 amino acids. V was cut by 0 bases and J by 2 bases, with 6 bases left in between. CDR1 is SGHRS, CDR2 YFSETQ, per germline. CDR3 region: CASSLAGTGNTIYF. The DNA of the CDR3 is TGCGCCAGCAGCTTGGCGGGAACTGGAAACACCATATATTTT. Full variable domain (missing parts from reference TRBV5-1 and TRBJ1-3): KAGVTQTPRYLIKTRGQQVTLSCSPISGHRSVSWYQQTPGQGLQFLFEYFSETQRNKGNFPGRFSGRQFSNSRSEMNVSTLELGDSALYLCASSLAGTGNTIYFGEGSWLTVV.

The rearrangement joins TRBV5-1 to TRBJ1-3; 8 nucleotides align to TRBD1. In germline, CDR1 is SGHRS, CDR2 YFSETQ. Germline trimming cut 4 bases from V and 2 bases from J; bases unmatched to any gene: 8. This CDR3 comprises 16 residues. This CDR3 is CASSPGQGQTGNTIYF. The CDR3 coding sequence is TGCGCCAGCAGCCCAGGACAGGGTCAAACTGGAAACACCATATATTTT.

This chain links TRBV4-1 with TRBJ1-5; 8 nucleotides match TRBD1. CDR3 length: 17 amino acids. After removal of 0 bases from V and 3 bases from J, the junction contained 7 bases not matched to a gene. From germline, CDR1 is MGHRA and CDR2 YSYEKL. The CDR3 reads CASSQEYGRGLNQPQHF. The CDR3 nucleotides read TGCGCCAGCAGCCAAGAATACGGCAGGGGGCTCAATCAGCCCCAGCATTTT.

This chain uses TRBV27 with TRBJ2-7; D tentatively reads TRBD1 or TRBD2 (6 bases each). Germline CDR1 MNHEY, CDR2 SMNVEV (reference sequence). The length of the CDR3 is 15 residues. V shed 6 bases and J shed 4 bases, with 19 bases lying between them. CDR3 loop: CASSEEGVGRYEQYF. The CDR3 region has the DNA TGTGCCAGCAGCGAGGAGGGGGTGGGGAGGTACGAGCAGTACTTC.

This rearrangement joins TRBV10-2 to TRBJ1-1; 9 bases fit TRBD1. The germline V gene has CDR1 WSHSY and CDR2 SAAADI. The trim removed 3 bases at V and 4 bases at J, leaving 6 bases unmatched. CDR3 length: 15 amino acids. Written as DNA, the CDR3 is TGCGCCAGCAGTGAAGGTCTGGACAGGGGCACTGAAGCTTTCTTT. As protein: CASSEGLDRGTEAFF.

V is TRBV1 and J is TRBJ2-3; TRBD2 is taken as the D call from the table, unchecked against the DNA. TRBV1 is a pseudogene locus. CDR3 length: 18 amino acids. CDR3 region: CTSSQARPRDSGTDTQYF. Here the CDR3 DNA reads TGCACCAGCAGCCAAGCCCGTCCCCGGGACTCAGGCACAGATACGCAGTATTTT.

This sequence joins TRBV6-1 and TRBJ2-1; D possibly corresponds to TRBD1 (5 bases). Trimming removed 1 base from V and 0 bases from J, with 7 bases in between. This CDR3 has 15 amino acids. Looked up from germline, CDR1 is MNHNS and CDR2 is SASEGT. The CDR3 protein is CASSEGTSSYNEQFF. CDR3 DNA sequence: TGTGCCAGCAGTGAAGGGACAAGCTCCTACAATGAGCAGTTCTTC.

The genes are TRBV18 and TRBJ1-6; tentative D call: TRBD1 (6 bases). Germline V CDR1 and CDR2: KGHSH, LQKENI. V was trimmed by 6 bases and J by 6 bases, leaving 12 bases between them. This CDR3 has 14 amino acids. The CDR3 spells CASSSQGLNSPLHF. The CDR3 DNA follows: TGTGCCAGCTCCTCACAGGGTCTTAATTCACCCCTCCACTTT. Together with reference TRBV18 and TRBJ1-6, the CDR3 gives the full variable domain: NAGVMQNPRHLVRRRGQEARLRCSPMKGHSHVYWYRQLPEEGLKFMVYLQKENIIDESGMPKERFSAEFPKEGPSILRIQQVVRGDSAAYFCASSSQGLNSPLHFGNGTRLTVT.

The CDR3 protein is CASSLYRSSGNTIYF. CDR3 DNA: TGTGCCAGCAGTTTATACCGGTCCTCTGGAAACACCATATATTTT. J is TRBJ1-3 and V is TRBV28; D remains ambiguous. The CDR3 totals 15 residues. Looked up from germline, CDR1 is MDHEN and CDR2 is SYDVKM. V shed 1 base and J shed 0 bases, with 7 bases lying between them.

This chain joins TRBV11-3 and TRBJ1-3; no firm D call. Germline V lookup: CDR1 SGHNT, CDR2 YENEEA. Trimming took 5 bases from V and 2 from J, leaving 13 bases between them. There are 15 residues in the CDR3. This chain's CDR3 is CASSSGSSAGNTIYF. The CDR3, as DNA: TGTGCCAGCAGCAGTGGGAGTTCAGCTGGAAACACCATATATTTT.

This clone was detected only a few times. This rearrangement joins TRBV30 to TRBJ1-2; D perhaps matches TRBD1 (6 bases). The V gene lost 6 bases and the J gene lost 5 bases, with 13 bases spanning the gap. This CDR3 is 12 amino acids long. The germline V gene encodes CDR1 GTSNPN and CDR2 SVGIG (reference sequence). The CDR3 here is CACSTRGYGYTF. The CDR3 nucleotides are TGTGCCTGTTCAACTAGGGGGTATGGCTACACCTTC.

J is TRBJ2-3 and V is TRBV6-5; D is unclear. The length of the CDR3 is 13 residues. From germline, CDR1 is MNHEY and CDR2 SVGAGI. Trimming removed 3 bases at V and 2 bases at J, with 6 bases between. The CDR3 bases are TGTGCCAGCAGTTATACAGACACAGATACGCAGTATTTT. It specifies CASSYTDTDTQYF.

The gene calls are TRBV3-1 (or the pseudogene TRBV3-2) and TRBJ1-6; tentatively, D is TRBD1 (6 bases). The CDR3 sequence is 15 residues long. CDR1 is LGHDT, CDR2 YNNKEL, per germline (reference sequence). Trimming removed 4 bases at V and 7 bases at J, with 14 bases between. The CDR3 DNA reads as TGTGCCAGCAGCCGAAATACAGGGCTGAATTCACCCCTCCACTTT. Amino acids: CASSRNTGLNSPLHF.

The chain recombines TRBV27 with TRBJ2-3; possible D gene TRBD2, 7 bases. Trimming pared 3 bases from V and 4 bases from J, leaving 14 bases between. CDR3 length: 15 amino acids. Germline V gene lookup returns CDR1 MNHEY and CDR2 SMNVEV (reference sequence). CDR3 sequence (DNA): TGTGCCAGCAGTTTGGGGGGGCGCCTGGCAGATACGCAGTATTTT. Translation: CASSLGGRLADTQYF.

This CDR3 reads CASSLGVQETQYF. The CDR3 DNA sequence: TGTGCCAGCTCACTGGGGGTCCAAGAGACCCAGTACTTC. The V call is TRBV18, the J call TRBJ2-5; D is perhaps TRBD1 or TRBD2 (5 bases each). The CDR3 covers 13 residues. V lost 4 bases and J lost 1, with 7 bases in between. The germline V gene encodes CDR1 KGHSH and CDR2 LQKENI. Combining the CDR3 with reference TRBV18 and TRBJ2-5 gives the whole variable domain NAGVMQNPRHLVRRRGQEARLRCSPMKGHSHVYWYRQLPEEGLKFMVYLQKENIIDESGMPKERFSAEFPKEGPSILRIQQVVRGDSAAYFCASSLGVQETQYFGPGTRLLVL.

This chain uses TRBV15 with TRBJ1-2; TRBD1 matches at 7 bases. The V gene end was trimmed by 5 bases and the J gene end by 4 bases; junction bases not matched to a gene: 7. Germline CDR1 and CDR2: LNHNV and YYDKDF (reference sequence). The CDR3 contains 14 residues. CDR3 residues: CATSHRTGAYGYTF. Here the CDR3 DNA reads TGTGCCACCAGCCATCGCACAGGGGCCTATGGCTACACCTTC.

The genes are TRBV4-2 and TRBJ2-1; 8 positions agree with TRBD2. This CDR3 comprises 14 residues. V was pared by 3 bases and J by 12 bases, with 10 bases of the junction left unmatched. Germline V gene sequence: CDR1 LGHNA, CDR2 YNFKEQ. Here the CDR3 DNA reads TGTGCCAGCAGCCAGGCAATCGGGGGGGCGTTGCAGTTCTTC. The encoded protein is CASSQAIGGALQFF.

This clone has more than one count but fewer than ten. The CDR3 sequence is CASSIKGASFFNTEAFF. The CDR3 bases are TGTGCCAGTAGTATAAAGGGGGCGAGCTTCTTTAACACTGAAGCTTTCTTT. J is TRBJ1-1 and V is TRBV19; TRBD1 matches at 7 bases. CDR1 LNHDA and CDR2 SQIVND come from the germline V gene (reference sequence). The CDR3 is 17 residues long. After removal of 2 bases from V and 2 bases from J, the junction contained 11 bases not matched to a gene.

To note about this clone: Other DNA sequences of this sample code for an identical CDR3. The V and J genes are TRBV10-1 and TRBJ2-5; D ambiguous. V was cut by 2 bases and J by 1 base, with 5 bases left in between. The CDR3 runs 13 residues. The V gene's germline CDR1 is WNHNN and CDR2 SYGVQD (reference sequence). The DNA of the CDR3 is TGCGCCAGCAGTGAGCCCGGCCAAGAGACCCAGTACTTC. Amino acid sequence: CASSEPGQETQYF.

V is TRBV7-9 and J is TRBJ1-2, with D unresolved. With 3 bases removed from V and 7 bases from J, the gap between germline ends came to 15 bases. CDR3 length: 14 residues. Germline assignment: CDR1 SEHNR and CDR2 FQNEAQ (reference sequence). The CDR3 reads CASSFPPGTIGYTF. CDR3 bases: TGTGCCAGCAGCTTTCCCCCTGGCACTATTGGCTACACCTTC. Combining the CDR3 with reference TRBV7-9 and TRBJ1-2 gives the whole variable domain DTGVSQNPRHKITKRGQNVTFRCDPISEHNRLYWYRQTLGQGPEFLTYFQNEAQLEKSRLLSDRFSAERPKGSFSTLEIQRTEQGDSAMYLCASSFPPGTIGYTFGSGTRLTVV.

The chain recombines TRBV9 with TRBJ1-6; 7 bases match TRBD1. Germline trimming cut 0 bases from V and 9 bases from J; bases unmatched to any gene: 6. The CDR3 totals 15 residues. Per the germline V gene, CDR1 is SGDLS and CDR2 is YYNGEE. The CDR3 nucleotides read TGTGCCAGCAGCGTAGGAGACAGGGATTTTTCACCCCTCCACTTT. Its translation: CASSVGDRDFSPLHF.

The chain links TRBV5-5 to TRBJ1-2; D unresolved. The V gene's germline CDR1 is SGHKS and CDR2 YYEKEE (reference sequence). CDR3 length: 12 amino acids. Trimming left V 0 bases short and J 7 bases short, with 7 bases between. The chain's CDR3 is CASSLVAAGYTF. For the CDR3, the DNA is TGTGCCAGCAGCTTGGTGGCGGCTGGCTACACCTTC. The variable domain in full, completed from reference TRBV5-5 and TRBJ1-2, reads DAGVTQSPTHLIKTRGQQVTLRCSPISGHKSVSWYQQVLGQGPQFIFQYYEKEERGRGNFPDRFSARQFPNYSSELNVNALLLGDSALYLCASSLVAAGYTFGSGTRLTVV.

The CDR3 region is CASSPEMVQTQKLFF. CDR3 DNA sequence: TGTGCCAGCAGCCCGGAGATGGTCCAAACCCAAAAACTGTTTTTT. The chain uses TRBV2 and TRBJ1-4; the D is unclear. The CDR3 contains 15 residues. Trimming shortened V by 6 bases and J by 9 bases, and 20 bases separated the two germline ends. CDR1 and CDR2 from the germline V gene are SNHLY and FYNNEI.

This chain connects TRBV7-8 to TRBJ2-1; TRBD2 matches 8 bases. Trimming took 5 bases from V and 3 from J; bases not matched to a gene: 9. The CDR3 has 16 residues. CDR1 is SGHVS and CDR2 is FQNEAQ in the germline V gene. The CDR3 DNA sequence: TGTGCCAGCAGCCACCGTCGTCTAGCGGGCTACAATGAGCAGTTCTTC. This translates into CASSHRRLAGYNEQFF.

This clone has a handful of counts. The rearrangement uses TRBV2 and TRBJ1-2; no clear D. CDR3 length: 13 amino acids. V shed 4 bases and J shed 4 bases, with 10 bases lying between them. CDR1 is SNHLY and CDR2 is FYNNEI in the germline V gene. The CDR3 is CASSVERFYGYTF. CDR3 bases: TGTGCCAGCAGTGTAGAGCGATTCTATGGCTACACCTTC.

This clone has only one observation. The V call is TRBV5-4, the J call TRBJ1-6; 9 bases map to TRBD1. Germline V gene data show CDR1 as SGHNT and CDR2 as YYREEE (reference sequence). After removal of 2 bases from V and 8 bases from J, the junction contained 2 bases not matched to a gene. This CDR3 has 14 residues. The CDR3 spells CASSFDRGDSPLHF. In nucleotides, the CDR3 is TGTGCCAGCAGCTTTGACAGGGGGGATTCACCCCTCCACTTT.